These T cell receptor beta chains were read from a single sample in a study of T cell responses to AZD1222 COVID-19 vaccine. Here immunoSEQ multiplex PCR was the method, and the copy in TCRdb shows in-frame clones only, minus some. The sample yields about 180,000 clones, around 90% seen once. The source was peripheral blood, collected 28 days after the second AZD1222 dose. These receptors all stem from an adult who received the AZD1222 COVID-19 vaccine. Both conserved end residues are part of each CDR3. The order of the fields is clone size, CDR3 length, J gene, V gene, D gene, CDR3 protein, CDR3 DNA. The D gene is left open where the match is weak. Expanded clones get a size class; other rows say once, few or many, or leave the size out.

once	15	TRBJ1-4	TRBV28	.	CASSFGGAANEKLFF	TGTGCCAGCAGTTTCGGGGGCGCAGCTAATGAAAAACTGTTTTTT
.	15	TRBJ2-1	TRBV15	.	CATSHGSYARNEQFF	TGTGCCACCAGCCACGGGAGCTACGCAAGAAATGAGCAGTTCTTC
.	13	TRBJ2-7	TRBV7-2	.	CASSTGQPTEQYF	TGTGCCAGCAGCACGGGTCAGCCCACCGAGCAGTACTTC
.	13	TRBJ2-1	TRBV12-3/TRBV12-4	.	CASSLARGNEQFF	TGTGCCAGCAGTTTAGCGCGGGGCAATGAGCAGTTCTTC
.	14	TRBJ2-7	TRBV6-5	.	CASGVGSLSYEQYF	TGTGCCAGCGGGGTAGGGTCCCTATCCTACGAGCAGTACTTC
.	16	TRBJ1-1	TRBV6-5	TRBD1	CASSYSPAGGYTEAFF	TGTGCCAGCAGTTACTCCCCGGCAGGGGGCTACACTGAAGCTTTCTTT
.	14	TRBJ2-3	TRBV21-1	.	CASSKAGGPDTQYF	TGTGCCAGCAGCAAAGCGGGAGGGCCAGATACGCAGTATTTT
.	16	TRBJ1-5	TRBV7-9	TRBD1	CASSLGDSNSNQPQHF	TGTGCCAGCAGCTTAGGGGACAGTAATAGCAATCAGCCCCAGCATTTT
.	14	TRBJ2-7	TRBV5-1	.	CASGQGSPPNEQYF	TGCGCCAGCGGGCAGGGGAGCCCCCCCAACGAGCAGTACTTC
.	14	TRBJ2-7	TRBV7-2	TRBD1	CASSRGQGRNEQYF	TGTGCCAGCAGCAGAGGACAGGGGAGGAACGAGCAGTACTTC
.	13	TRBJ1-1	TRBV6-2/TRBV6-3	.	CASSYSGETEAFF	TGTGCCAGCAGTTACTCAGGGGAAACTGAAGCTTTCTTT
.	14	TRBJ2-5	TRBV5-1	TRBD2	CASSITLAGETQYF	TGCGCCAGCAGCATTACCCTAGCGGGAGAGACCCAGTACTTC
once	18	TRBJ2-7	TRBV28	TRBD1	CASSSDRGLSRVSYEQYF	TGTGCCAGCAGTTCCGACAGGGGGCTCAGTCGGGTTTCCTACGAGCAGTACTTC
.	15	TRBJ2-4	TRBV7-2	.	CASSLDRDHKNIQYF	TGTGCCAGCAGCTTAGACCGGGACCACAAAAACATTCAGTACTTC
.	20	TRBJ2-1	TRBV24-1	.	CATSDLVQDTPRSSYNEQFF	TGTGCCACCAGTGATTTGGTCCAGGATACGCCTCGCAGCTCCTACAATGAGCAGTTCTTC
.	11	TRBJ2-2	TRBV7-3	.	CASSQTGELFF	TGTGCCAGCAGTCAGACCGGGGAGCTGTTTTTT
.	17	TRBJ1-5	TRBV7-8	.	CASSERIPDREDQPQHF	TGTGCCAGCAGCGAGAGGATTCCCGACCGTGAGGATCAGCCCCAGCATTTT
.	15	TRBJ2-2	TRBV27	.	CASSLGGVNTGELFF	TGTGCCAGCAGTTTAGGCGGGGTGAACACCGGGGAGCTGTTTTTT
.	13	TRBJ2-2	TRBV6-4	.	CASSARLAGELFF	TGTGCCAGCAGTGCAAGATTGGCCGGGGAGCTGTTTTTT
.	16	TRBJ2-5	TRBV11-3	TRBD2	CASSSIGTSGSETQYF	TGTGCCAGCAGCTCCATAGGGACTAGCGGGAGCGAGACCCAGTACTTC
once	16	TRBJ2-7	TRBV5-1	.	CASSFQPGHGSYEQYF	TGCGCCAGCAGCTTTCAACCGGGACACGGCTCCTACGAGCAGTACTTC
once	15	TRBJ1-5	TRBV2	TRBD1	CASSVQGLSNQPQHF	TGTGCCAGCAGTGTACAGGGGCTGAGCAATCAGCCCCAGCATTTT
.	14	TRBJ1-5	TRBV28	TRBD1	CASSSTGGVKPQHF	TGTGCCAGCAGTTCTACAGGGGGAGTTAAACCCCAGCATTTT
.	13	TRBJ2-5	TRBV6-5	.	CASKERVGETQYF	TGTGCCAGCAAAGAGAGGGTTGGGGAGACCCAGTACTTC
few	16	TRBJ2-7	TRBV5-1	TRBD2	CASSFSLAGESYEQYF	TGCGCCAGCAGCTTCAGTTTAGCGGGAGAGTCCTACGAGCAGTACTTC
.	13	TRBJ1-1	TRBV7-2	.	CASSTDRYTEAFF	TGTGCCAGCAGCACCGACAGGTACACTGAAGCTTTCTTT
.	15	TRBJ1-3	TRBV5-5	.	CASSSWRGTGNTIYF	TGTGCCAGCAGCTCCTGGCGGGGAACTGGAAACACCATATATTTT
once	15	TRBJ2-3	TRBV24-1	TRBD2	CATSDASGSTDTQYF	TGTGCCACCAGTGATGCTAGCGGGAGCACAGATACGCAGTATTTT
.	13	TRBJ2-4	TRBV6-5	.	CASRQLAKNIQYF	TGTGCCAGCAGACAGCTAGCCAAAAACATTCAGTACTTC
.	13	TRBJ1-5	TRBV10-3	.	CAISGEMNQPQHF	TGTGCCATCAGTGGGGAGATGAATCAGCCCCAGCATTTT
.	13	TRBJ1-6	TRBV20-1	.	CSASSASGSPLHF	TGCAGTGCTAGTTCCGCTAGCGGTTCACCCCTCCACTTT
.	14	TRBJ1-2	TRBV28	.	CASSLGQGHYGYTF	TGTGCCAGCAGTTTAGGGCAGGGACACTATGGCTACACCTTC
.	14	TRBJ2-7	TRBV28	.	CASLLRGGSEEQYF	TGTGCCAGCCTCCTTCGAGGAGGGTCTGAAGAGCAGTACTTC
.	15	TRBJ1-5	TRBV18	.	CASSPQRAQNQPQHF	TGTGCCAGCTCACCCCAAAGGGCCCAAAATCAGCCCCAGCATTTT
.	17	TRBJ2-7	TRBV7-9	TRBD2	CASSSTLAGGTYYEQYF	TGTGCCAGCAGCTCCACCCTAGCGGGAGGGACCTACTACGAGCAGTACTTC
once	16	TRBJ2-1	TRBV5-8	TRBD2	CASSPRGTSAGNEQFF	TGTGCCAGCAGCCCCCGGGGGACTAGCGCTGGCAATGAGCAGTTCTTC
.	14	TRBJ2-7	TRBV7-9	.	CASGPGSSSYEQYF	TGTGCCAGCGGACCGGGTTCTAGCTCCTACGAGCAGTACTTC
.	11	TRBJ1-1	TRBV28	.	CASIELTEAFF	TGTGCCAGCATCGAGCTCACTGAAGCTTTCTTT
.	16	TRBJ2-6	TRBV9	.	CASSVDARDGRSVLTF	TGTGCCAGCAGCGTAGATGCCAGGGACGGACGGAGCGTCCTGACTTTC
.	17	TRBJ1-6	TRBV25-1	.	CASSEYGSGSINSPLHF	TGTGCCAGCAGTGAATATGGGTCAGGTTCCATTAATTCACCCCTCCACTTT
.	15	TRBJ2-5	TRBV28	TRBD2	CASHEGLAGYETQYF	TGTGCCAGTCACGAGGGACTAGCAGGATATGAGACCCAGTACTTC
.	15	TRBJ2-1	TRBV19	.	CASTPGSDLYNEQFF	TGTGCCAGTACGCCGGGGAGCGACCTATACAATGAGCAGTTCTTC
few	18	TRBJ2-7	TRBV6-8	.	CASSKTGTRQSRAYEQYF	TGTGCCAGTTCGAAAACCGGGACACGCCAATCGAGGGCCTACGAGCAGTACTTC
.	14	TRBJ1-2	TRBV10-3	.	CAIRAAEANYGYTF	TGTGCCATCAGGGCGGCAGAAGCTAACTATGGCTACACCTTC
.	14	TRBJ2-2	TRBV7-3	.	CASSLRRGLGELFF	TGTGCCAGCAGCTTAAGGCGGGGACTCGGGGAGCTGTTTTTT
medium-sized	14	TRBJ2-7	TRBV7-2	.	CASSPGRSPYEQYF	TGTGCCAGCAGCCCCGGGCGGTCCCCCTACGAGCAGTACTTC
.	12	TRBJ2-7	TRBV28	.	CASTGGKYEQYF	TGTGCCAGCACTGGGGGGAAATACGAGCAGTACTTC
.	15	TRBJ2-2	TRBV5-4	.	CASSYGSYNTGELFF	TGTGCCAGCAGCTACGGAAGTTACAACACCGGGGAGCTGTTTTTT
.	15	TRBJ2-7	TRBV5-6	TRBD1	CASSLGQGVVNEQYF	TGTGCCAGCAGCTTAGGACAGGGGGTGGTCAACGAGCAGTACTTC
.	15	TRBJ2-7	TRBV28	TRBD1	CASTSTGTGSYEQYF	TGTGCCAGCACTAGTACCGGGACAGGTTCCTACGAGCAGTACTTC
.	14	TRBJ2-2	TRBV7-2	.	CASSPQGGTGELFF	TGTGCCAGCAGCCCCCAGGGTGGCACCGGGGAGCTGTTTTTT
.	17	TRBJ1-3	TRBV5-6	.	CASSLYSGMRSGNTIYF	TGTGCCAGCAGCTTATACTCGGGGATGCGCTCTGGAAACACCATATATTTT
.	11	TRBJ2-1	TRBV11-2	.	CASSLMGEQFF	TGTGCCAGCAGCTTGATGGGGGAGCAGTTCTTC
.	13	TRBJ2-3	TRBV19	.	CASSMGSTDTQYF	TGTGCCAGTAGTATGGGTAGCACAGATACGCAGTATTTT
.	14	TRBJ2-7	TRBV28	.	CASVLTGGSYEQYF	TGTGCCTCTGTGCTGACTGGGGGCTCCTACGAGCAGTACTTC
.	15	TRBJ2-3	TRBV2	TRBD2	CASSDALAGLDTQYF	TGTGCCAGCAGTGACGCACTAGCGGGATTGGATACGCAGTATTTT
.	17	TRBJ2-2	TRBV7-2	TRBD2	CASSLAGGAAGTGELFF	TGTGCCAGCAGCTTAGCCGGGGGGGCGGCGGGCACCGGGGAGCTGTTTTTT
once	15	TRBJ2-3	TRBV6-2/TRBV6-3	.	CASSYSIDRTDTQYF	TGTGCCAGCAGTTACTCGATAGACAGGACAGATACGCAGTATTTT
.	15	TRBJ2-1	TRBV9	TRBD2	CASSYGAGAYNEQFF	TGTGCCAGCAGTTACGGGGCGGGAGCATACAATGAGCAGTTCTTC